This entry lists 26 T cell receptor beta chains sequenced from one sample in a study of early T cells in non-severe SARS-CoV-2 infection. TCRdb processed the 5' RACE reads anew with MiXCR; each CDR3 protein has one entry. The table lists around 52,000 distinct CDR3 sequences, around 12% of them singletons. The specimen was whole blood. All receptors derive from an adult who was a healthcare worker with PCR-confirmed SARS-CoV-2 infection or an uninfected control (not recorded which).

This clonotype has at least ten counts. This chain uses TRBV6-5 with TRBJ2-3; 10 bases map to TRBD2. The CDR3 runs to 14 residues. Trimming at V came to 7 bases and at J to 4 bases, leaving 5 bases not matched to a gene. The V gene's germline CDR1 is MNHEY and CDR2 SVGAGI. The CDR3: CASKRGGIPDTQYF. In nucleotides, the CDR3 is TGTGCCAGCAAGCGGGGGGGAATTCCAGATACGCAGTATTTT.

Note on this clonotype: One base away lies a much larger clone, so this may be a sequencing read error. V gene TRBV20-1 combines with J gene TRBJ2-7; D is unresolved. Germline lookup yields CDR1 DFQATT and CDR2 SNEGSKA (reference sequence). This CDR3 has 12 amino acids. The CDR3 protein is CSASDVSYERYF. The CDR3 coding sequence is TGCAGTGCCTCGGACGTCTCCTACGAGCGGTACTTC.

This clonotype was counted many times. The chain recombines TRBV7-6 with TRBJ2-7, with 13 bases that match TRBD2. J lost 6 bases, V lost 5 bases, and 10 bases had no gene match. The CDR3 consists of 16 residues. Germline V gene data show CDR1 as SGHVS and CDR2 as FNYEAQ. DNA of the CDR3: TGTGCCAGCAGCCACGGACTAGCGGGAGAGAGACGCGAGCAGTACTTC. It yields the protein CASSHGLAGERREQYF.

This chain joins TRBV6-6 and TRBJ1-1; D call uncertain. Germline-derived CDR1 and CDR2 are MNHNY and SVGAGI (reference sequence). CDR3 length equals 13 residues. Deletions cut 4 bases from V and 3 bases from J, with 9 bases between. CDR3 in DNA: TGTGCCAGCAGTTTTGACGGTTACACTGAAGCTTTCTTT. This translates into CASSFDGYTEAFF.

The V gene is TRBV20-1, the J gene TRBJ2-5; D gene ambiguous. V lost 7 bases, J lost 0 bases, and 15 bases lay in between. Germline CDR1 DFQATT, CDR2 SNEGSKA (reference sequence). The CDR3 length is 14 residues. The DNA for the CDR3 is TGCAGTGTCAGCCATGGGTGGTACCAAGAGACCCAGTACTTC. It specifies CSVSHGWYQETQYF.

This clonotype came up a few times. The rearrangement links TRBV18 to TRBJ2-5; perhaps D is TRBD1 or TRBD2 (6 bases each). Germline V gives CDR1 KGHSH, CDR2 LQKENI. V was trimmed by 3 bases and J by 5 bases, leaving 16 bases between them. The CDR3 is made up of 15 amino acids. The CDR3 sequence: CASSPPATRGETQYF. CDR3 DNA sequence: TGTGCCAGCTCACCCCCTGCGACTAGGGGGGAGACCCAGTACTTC.

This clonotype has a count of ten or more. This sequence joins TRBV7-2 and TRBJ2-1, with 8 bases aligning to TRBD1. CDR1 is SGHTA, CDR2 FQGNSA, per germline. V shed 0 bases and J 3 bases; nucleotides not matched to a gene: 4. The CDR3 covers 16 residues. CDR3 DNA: TGTGCCAGCAGCTTAGCAGGTGGACAGGGCTACAATGAGCAGTTCTTC. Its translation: CASSLAGGQGYNEQFF.

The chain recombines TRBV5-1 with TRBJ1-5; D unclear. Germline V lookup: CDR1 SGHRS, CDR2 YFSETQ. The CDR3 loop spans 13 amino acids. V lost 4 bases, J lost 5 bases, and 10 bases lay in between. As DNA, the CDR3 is TGCGCCAGCAGCCCGATCCCCCATCAGCCCCAGCATTTT. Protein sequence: CASSPIPHQPQHF.

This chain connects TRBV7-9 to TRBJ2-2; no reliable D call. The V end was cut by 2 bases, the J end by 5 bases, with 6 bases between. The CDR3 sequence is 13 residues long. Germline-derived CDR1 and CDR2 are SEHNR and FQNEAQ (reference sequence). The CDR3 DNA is TGTGCCAGCAGCTTAATTGCTACCGGGGAGCTGTTTTTT. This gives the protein CASSLIATGELFF.

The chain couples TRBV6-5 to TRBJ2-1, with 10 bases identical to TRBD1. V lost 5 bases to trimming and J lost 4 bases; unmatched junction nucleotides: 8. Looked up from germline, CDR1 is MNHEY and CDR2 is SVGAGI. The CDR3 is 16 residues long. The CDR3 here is CASSPKGTGVYNEQFF. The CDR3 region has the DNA TGTGCCAGCAGTCCCAAGGGGACAGGGGTGTACAATGAGCAGTTCTTC.

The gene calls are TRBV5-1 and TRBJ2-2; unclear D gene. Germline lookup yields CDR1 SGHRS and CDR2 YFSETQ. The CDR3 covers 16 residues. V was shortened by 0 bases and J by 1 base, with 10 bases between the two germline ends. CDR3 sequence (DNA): TGCGCCAGCAGCTTGGAAGGACGGAAGAACACCGGGGAGCTGTTTTTT. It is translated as CASSLEGRKNTGELFF.

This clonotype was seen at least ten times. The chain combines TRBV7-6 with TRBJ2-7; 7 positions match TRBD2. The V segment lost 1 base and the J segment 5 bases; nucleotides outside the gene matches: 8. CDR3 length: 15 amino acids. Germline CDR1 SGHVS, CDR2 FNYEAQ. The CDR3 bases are TGTGCCAGCAGCTTAGGAAGGCGGGAGTCGGACGAGCAGTACTTC. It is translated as CASSLGRRESDEQYF.

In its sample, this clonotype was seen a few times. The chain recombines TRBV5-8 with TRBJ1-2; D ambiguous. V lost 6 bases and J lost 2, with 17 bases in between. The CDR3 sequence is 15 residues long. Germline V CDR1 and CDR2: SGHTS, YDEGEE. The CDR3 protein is CASTPILAGNYGYTF. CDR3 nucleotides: TGTGCCAGCACCCCGATATTGGCCGGGAACTATGGCTACACCTTC.

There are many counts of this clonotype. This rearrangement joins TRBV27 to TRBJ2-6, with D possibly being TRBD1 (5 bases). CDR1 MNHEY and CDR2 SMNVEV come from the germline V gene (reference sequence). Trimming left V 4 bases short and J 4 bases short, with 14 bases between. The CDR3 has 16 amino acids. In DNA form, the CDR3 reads TGTGCCAGCAGTTCGCCCCCCAGGGCGGGGGCCAACGTCCTGACTTTC. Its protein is CASSSPPRAGANVLTF.

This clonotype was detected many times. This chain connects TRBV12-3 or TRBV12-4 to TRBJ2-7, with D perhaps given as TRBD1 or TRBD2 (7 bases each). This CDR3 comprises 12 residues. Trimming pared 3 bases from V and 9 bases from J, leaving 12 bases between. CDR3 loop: CASSFDREGQYF. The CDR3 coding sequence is TGTGCCAGCAGTTTTGACAGGGAGGGGCAGTACTTC.

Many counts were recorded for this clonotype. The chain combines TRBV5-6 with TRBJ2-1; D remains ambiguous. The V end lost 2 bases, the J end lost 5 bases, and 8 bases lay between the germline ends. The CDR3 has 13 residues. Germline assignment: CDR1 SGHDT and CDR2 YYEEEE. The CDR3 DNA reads TGTGCCAGCAGCTTACCTGCGGACAATGAGCAGTTCTTC. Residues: CASSLPADNEQFF.

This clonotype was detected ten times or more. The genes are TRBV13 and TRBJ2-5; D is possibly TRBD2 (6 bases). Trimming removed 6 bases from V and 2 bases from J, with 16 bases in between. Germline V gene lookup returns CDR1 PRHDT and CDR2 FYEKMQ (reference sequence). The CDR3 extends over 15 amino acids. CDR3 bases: TGTGCCAGCAGTGGAGGGGCGGGAACTCAAGAGACCCAGTACTTC. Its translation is CASSGGAGTQETQYF. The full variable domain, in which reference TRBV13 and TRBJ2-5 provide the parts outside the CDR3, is AAGVIQSPRHLIKEKRETATLKCYPIPRHDTVYWYQQGPGQDPQFLISFYEKMQSDKGSIPDRFSAQQFSDYHSELNMSSLELGDSALYFCASSGGAGTQETQYFGPGTRLLVL.

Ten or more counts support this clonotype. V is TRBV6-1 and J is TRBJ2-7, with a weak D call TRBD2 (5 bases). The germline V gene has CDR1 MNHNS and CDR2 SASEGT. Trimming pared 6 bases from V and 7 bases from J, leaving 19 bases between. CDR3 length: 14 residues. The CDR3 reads CASREDRGRWEQYF. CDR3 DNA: TGTGCCAGCAGGGAGGACCGCGGGCGTTGGGAGCAGTACTTC.

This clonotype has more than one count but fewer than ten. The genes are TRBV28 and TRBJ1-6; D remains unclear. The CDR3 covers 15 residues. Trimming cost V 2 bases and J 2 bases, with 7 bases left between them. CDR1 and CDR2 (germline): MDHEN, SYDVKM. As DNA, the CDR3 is TGTGCCAGCAGTTTAGGATCGGCCTATAATTCACCCCTCCACTTT. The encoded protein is CASSLGSAYNSPLHF.

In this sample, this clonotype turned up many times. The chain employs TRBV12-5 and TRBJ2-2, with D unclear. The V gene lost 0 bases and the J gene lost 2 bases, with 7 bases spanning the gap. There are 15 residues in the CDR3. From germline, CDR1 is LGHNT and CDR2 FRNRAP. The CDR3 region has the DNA TGTGCTAGTGGTTTGGTACGAAGTAACACCGGGGAGCTGTTTTTT. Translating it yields CASGLVRSNTGELFF.

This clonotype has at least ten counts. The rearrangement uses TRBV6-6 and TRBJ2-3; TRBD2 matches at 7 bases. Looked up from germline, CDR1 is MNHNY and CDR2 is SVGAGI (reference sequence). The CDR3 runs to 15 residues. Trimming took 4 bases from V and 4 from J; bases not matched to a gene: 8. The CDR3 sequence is CASSFTREFPDTQYF. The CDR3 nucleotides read TGTGCCAGCAGTTTTACGCGGGAGTTCCCAGATACGCAGTATTTT.

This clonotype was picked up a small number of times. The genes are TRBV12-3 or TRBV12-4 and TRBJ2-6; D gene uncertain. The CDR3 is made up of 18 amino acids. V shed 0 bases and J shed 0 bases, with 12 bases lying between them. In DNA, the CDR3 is TGTGCCAGCAGTTTAGCGGACGGCGGCCGCTCTGGGGCCAACGTCCTGACTTTC. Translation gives CASSLADGGRSGANVLTF.

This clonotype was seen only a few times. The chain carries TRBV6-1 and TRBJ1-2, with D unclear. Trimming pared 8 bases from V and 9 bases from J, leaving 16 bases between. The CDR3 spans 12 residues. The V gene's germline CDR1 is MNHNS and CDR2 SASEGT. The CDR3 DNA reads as TGTGCCAGCGGACTCGACGGCCTTCGCTACACCTTC. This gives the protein CASGLDGLRYTF.

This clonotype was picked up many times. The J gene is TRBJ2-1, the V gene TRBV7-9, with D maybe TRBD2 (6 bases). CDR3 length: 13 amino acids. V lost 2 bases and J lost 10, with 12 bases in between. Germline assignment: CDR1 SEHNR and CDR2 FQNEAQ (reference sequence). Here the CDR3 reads CASSLTAGNEQFF. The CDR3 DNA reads TGTGCCAGCAGCTTAACTGCGGGGAACGAGCAGTTCTTC.

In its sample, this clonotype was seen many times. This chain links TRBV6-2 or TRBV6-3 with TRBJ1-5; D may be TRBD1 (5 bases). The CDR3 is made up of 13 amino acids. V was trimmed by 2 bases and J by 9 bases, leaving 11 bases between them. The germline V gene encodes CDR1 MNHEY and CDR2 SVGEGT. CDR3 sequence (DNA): TGTGCCAGCAGTTACGGGGGGTCCCGGCCCCAGCATTTT. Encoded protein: CASSYGGSRPQHF.

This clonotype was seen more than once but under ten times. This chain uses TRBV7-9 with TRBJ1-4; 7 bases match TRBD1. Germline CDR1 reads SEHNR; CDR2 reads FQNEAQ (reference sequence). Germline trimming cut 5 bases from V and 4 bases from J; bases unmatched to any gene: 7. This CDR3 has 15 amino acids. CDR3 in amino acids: CASSRRTGRNEKLFF. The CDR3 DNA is TGTGCCAGCAGCAGACGGACAGGCCGTAATGAAAAACTGTTTTTT.